This T cell receptor (beta chain) came from a study of blood T cells in healthy people across ages. Looking at the study overall: There was about one barcoded beta molecule captured by template switching per two T cells. Study-wide findings and caveats: Diversity was higher, and naive CD4+ cells more numerous, in long-lived donors than in aged donors.

Alongside a J-beta primer mix, a sample-barcoded 5' primer served in a second PCR lasting 7 to 11 cycles. MiXCR, run by TCRdb on the 5' RACE reads, gives a single entry per CDR3 protein. The sample lists about 640,000 distinct CDR3 sequences, 58% occurring once. Trimming cost V 8 bases and J 1 base; bases outside gene matches: 10. CDR1 and CDR2 (germline): MDHEN, SYDVKM. The CDR3 extends over 17 amino acids. On this clonotype itself: Antigen unknown.

The specimen sequenced was blood. The receptor comes from a man aged 60-69 years in good health. This chain connects TRBV28 to TRBJ2-5; 13 positions match TRBD2. This chain's CDR3 is CASLGTSGVGAQETQYF. CDR3 nucleotides: TGTGCCAGCCTAGGGACTAGCGGGGTGGGGGCCCAAGAGACCCAGTACTTC. Filled out from reference TRBV28 and TRBJ2-5, the complete variable domain reads DVKVTQSSRYLVKRTGEKVFLECVQDMDHENMFWYRQDPGLGLRLIYFSYDVKMKEKGDIPEGYSVSREKKERFSLILESASTNQTSMYLCASLGTSGVGAQETQYFGPGTRLLVL.